Listed below are T cell receptor beta chains from one sample, sequenced in a study of T-cell reconstitution after alpha-beta-depleted transplantation in children. TCRdb redid the calling of the PCR reads with MiXCR, one entry per CDR3 protein. The table shows fewer than 350,000 distinct CDR3 sequences, with nearly 8% occurring only once. Sequencing was performed on peripheral blood, taken 360 days after TCRalphabeta/CD19-depleted stem cell transplant. Source of these receptors: a female patient aged 2 to 10 who had a stem cell transplant for Fanconi anemia, so the T cells may come from the graft donor. Each CDR3 is given with its conserved first and last residue. The order of the fields is CDR3 DNA, CDR3 protein, clone size, D gene, V gene, J gene. A D gene is named only where the DNA matches it firmly. Not all rows give a size; the values are once, few, many and, for expanded clones, a class.

TGCAGCGCCTCGACAGGGTATGAAAAACTGTTTTTT,CSASTGYEKLFF,few,TRBD1,TRBV29-1,TRBJ1-4
TGTGCCAGCTCACTCCGGACTAGCGGGATGCCAGATACGCAGTATTTT,CASSLRTSGMPDTQYF,few,TRBD2,TRBV18,TRBJ2-3
TGTGCCAGTCTCCGCCTCCGGGACTGGTTATTAGAGACCCAGTACTTC,CASLRLRDWLLETQYF,-,-,TRBV2,TRBJ2-5
TGTGCCAGCAGCCCCGGGCTAGCGGAGTCCTACAATGAGCAGTTCTTC,CASSPGLAESYNEQFF,many,TRBD2,TRBV7-2,TRBJ2-1
TGTGCCAGCAGTTTATTTGGTGGGAGCAATCAGCCCCAGCATTTT,CASSLFGGSNQPQHF,many,-,TRBV28,TRBJ1-5
TGTGCCAGCAGGGCCAACCCTGGACTAAACACCGGGGAGCTGTTTTTT,CASRANPGLNTGELFF,few,-,TRBV7-3,TRBJ2-2
TGTGCCAGCACCGTAGCGGCCGAAAGTTCTCAGTTCTTC,CASTVAAESSQFF,many,-,TRBV12-3/TRBV12-4,TRBJ2-1
TGTGCCAGCAGCCCTCGGACAACAGTCCCTTATGGCTACACCTTC,CASSPRTTVPYGYTF,many,-,TRBV16,TRBJ1-2
TGTGCCAGCAGTGACATCGGGGGGGCGCCGTTGGATACGCAGTATTTT,CASSDIGGAPLDTQYF,many,TRBD2,TRBV6-4,TRBJ2-3
TGTGCCAGCACCCAAGATGGACTAGCGGGAAGGTACGAGCAGTACTTC,CASTQDGLAGRYEQYF,few,TRBD2,TRBV27,TRBJ2-7
TGTGCCAGCATGTTTTATACAGGGCGTACAGATACGCAGTATTTT,CASMFYTGRTDTQYF,few,-,TRBV2,TRBJ2-3
TGTGCCAGCAGCCTTTATGGCAGGAAACATGAAAAACTGTTTTTT,CASSLYGRKHEKLFF,few,-,TRBV7-9,TRBJ1-4
TGTGCCAGCAGTTTTATTTCGGGAGTGGGTGAGCAGTTCTTC,CASSFISGVGEQFF,many,-,TRBV28,TRBJ2-1
TGTGCCACCAGCAGAGACAGGTTTAATGAGCAGTTCTTC,CATSRDRFNEQFF,-,-,TRBV15,TRBJ2-1
TGCGCCAGCAGCCAAGATCCGGACATATCCTACGAGCAGTACTTC,CASSQDPDISYEQYF,many,-,TRBV4-1,TRBJ2-7
TGTGCCAGCAGTCTGCTAACCCATGAGCAGTTCTTC,CASSLLTHEQFF,-,-,TRBV27,TRBJ2-1
TGTGCCAGCAGCCGGACAGGGATCTTGACCTTGAACACCGGGGAGCTGTTTTTT,CASSRTGILTLNTGELFF,many,TRBD1,TRBV6-1,TRBJ2-2
TGTGCCAGCAGCCAAGCCGGGGTAAAGGATGGCTACACCTTC,CASSQAGVKDGYTF,-,-,TRBV3-1,TRBJ1-2
TGCGCCAGCAGCCCAGGGCCATTCGAACTACTAGCCAAAAACATTCAGTACTTC,CASSPGPFELLAKNIQYF,few,-,TRBV5-1,TRBJ2-4
TGTGCCAGCAGTTACTCGCGGGAGGCTCGCAATGAGCAGTTCTTC,CASSYSREARNEQFF,many,TRBD2,TRBV6-5,TRBJ2-1
TGCAGCGTTGAAACGACGATTTTGACCCAGTACTTC,CSVETTILTQYF,many,-,TRBV29-1,TRBJ2-5
TGCAGTGTAAAGGGGGACAGGGCCACCTACGAGCAGTACTTC,CSVKGDRATYEQYF,few,TRBD1,TRBV20-1,TRBJ2-7
TGTGCCAGCAGTGCAGGGGTAGGCACTGAAGCTTTCTTT,CASSAGVGTEAFF,-,-,TRBV6-2/TRBV6-3,TRBJ1-1
TGCGCCAGCAGCCACGACCTCGGGGGTCACGGGGGCAATGAGCAGTTCTTC,CASSHDLGGHGGNEQFF,many,-,TRBV4-3,TRBJ2-1
TGTGCCAGCAGTGAGGGACAGGGTTTTTCCGCCGGGGAGCTGTTTTTT,CASSEGQGFSAGELFF,many,TRBD1,TRBV2,TRBJ2-2
TGTGCCAGCAGCCCCGCGGGGACCACAGATACGCAGTATTTT,CASSPAGTTDTQYF,few,-,TRBV7-2,TRBJ2-3
TGCAGTGCTAGCCCGACAGCCTACACAGATACGCAGTATTTT,CSASPTAYTDTQYF,many,-,TRBV20-1,TRBJ2-3
TGTGCCAGCAGCACCGGAGGACGGACCGGGGAGCTGTTTTTT,CASSTGGRTGELFF,few,-,TRBV7-3,TRBJ2-2
TGCAGTGCGCTCCCCCAGGCAAACTATGGCTACACCTTC,CSALPQANYGYTF,many,-,TRBV20-1,TRBJ1-2
TGTGCCAGCAGTTTTCATGGTACAGATACGCAGTATTTT,CASSFHGTDTQYF,many,-,TRBV27,TRBJ2-3
TGCGCCAGCAGCCAAAGGACTAGCGGGGGGGCGGAGACCCAGTACTTC,CASSQRTSGGAETQYF,few,TRBD2,TRBV4-1,TRBJ2-5
TGTGCCAGCAGCTTGCCACAGCCCTGGGAGTCTCGCTACGAGCAGTACTTC,CASSLPQPWESRYEQYF,-,-,TRBV5-4,TRBJ2-7
TGTGCCACGACCCAAGGACAGGCCCCGTTCAATGAGCAGTTCTTC,CATTQGQAPFNEQFF,many,TRBD1,TRBV7-9,TRBJ2-1
TGTGCCAGCAGTTCCCAACGAGGGTCAGGACAGCCCCAGCATTTT,CASSSQRGSGQPQHF,few,-,TRBV12-3/TRBV12-4,TRBJ1-5
TGCAGTGCTAGATGGGGGTGGGAGACCCAGTACTTC,CSARWGWETQYF,few,-,TRBV20-1,TRBJ2-5
TGTGCCAGCAGTTTCCCACCCCCGACTGAGCAGTTCTTC,CASSFPPPTEQFF,-,-,TRBV28,TRBJ2-1
TGTGCCAGCACCTATAGCGGGGGCACAGATACGCAGTATTTT,CASTYSGGTDTQYF,many,TRBD2,TRBV12-3/TRBV12-4,TRBJ2-3